Following are 22 T cell receptor beta chains from one sample sequenced in a study of blood T cells in healthy people across ages. A sample-barcoded 5' primer and a J-beta primer mix were used in a second PCR of roughly 7 to 11 cycles. TCRdb re-derived calls from the 5' RACE reads in MiXCR, one entry per CDR3 protein. Of over a million distinct CDR3 sequences listed, 35% to 45% are singletons. Sequencing used blood. Every receptor here comes from a woman aged 18-29 years in good health.

This sequence joins TRBV15 and TRBJ2-7; D is uncertain. Trimming removed 0 bases at V and 3 bases at J, with 9 bases between. The CDR3 spans 14 residues. CDR1 LNHNV and CDR2 YYDKDF come from the germline V gene (reference sequence). The CDR3: CATSREGSYYEQYF. Here the CDR3 DNA reads TGTGCCACCAGCAGAGAGGGCAGCTACTACGAGCAGTACTTC.

This chain uses TRBV9 with TRBJ2-1, with D uncertain. The DNA end is more similar to TRBJ2-7, so the J call may be wrong. CDR1 and CDR2 (germline): SGDLS, YYNGEE. The CDR3 is 16 amino acids. DNA for the CDR3: TGTGCCAGCAGCGTAGCTTATGGAAGCTCCTACAATGAGCAGTACTTC. It specifies CASSVAYGSSYNEQYF.

The chain is built from TRBV9 and TRBJ1-2; D ambiguous. The CDR3 is 12 amino acids. V lost 0 bases to trimming and J lost 6 bases, with 6 bases between them. Germline lookup yields CDR1 SGDLS and CDR2 YYNGEE. CDR3 protein: CASSVVFNGYTF. For the CDR3, the DNA is TGTGCCAGCAGCGTAGTATTTAATGGCTACACCTTC.

This clonotype was recorded a few times. The CDR3 here is CASSSQGTGITDTQYF. DNA for the CDR3: TGTGCCAGCAGCTCCCAAGGGACAGGGATAACAGATACGCAGTATTTT. The chain recombines TRBV5-4 with TRBJ2-3, with TRBD1 matching over 9 bases. Germline lookup yields CDR1 SGHNT and CDR2 YYREEE (reference sequence). The CDR3 has 16 amino acids. Trimming removed 3 bases from V and 3 bases from J; junction bases left unmatched: 8.

This clonotype was counted between two and nine times. This chain links TRBV6-5 with TRBJ1-4; D call uncertain. Trimming left V 6 bases short and J 3 bases short, with 11 bases between. This CDR3 spans 14 amino acids. CDR1 and CDR2 from the germline V gene are MNHEY and SVGAGI. The CDR3 region is CASSPRMSNEKLFF. The CDR3, as DNA: TGTGCCAGCAGCCCTAGGATGTCTAATGAAAAACTGTTTTTT.

This chain uses TRBV5-1 with TRBJ2-5; D might be TRBD2 (7 bases). Judging by the DNA end, TRBJ2-7 fits better; the J call may be wrong. Germline V gene data show CDR1 as SGHRS and CDR2 as YFSETQ. CDR3 length: 15 residues. The CDR3: CASSPQPGGGYEQYF. As DNA, the CDR3 is TGCGCCAGCAGCCCACAACCGGGGGGCGGATACGAGCAGTACTTC.

The chain combines TRBV7-9 with TRBJ1-1; 7 bases line up with TRBD1. CDR3 size: 14 residues. After removal of 5 bases from V and 6 bases from J, the junction contained 9 bases not matched to a gene. Germline CDR1 and CDR2: SEHNR and FQNEAQ (reference sequence). The CDR3: CASSPRQGVPEAFF. The CDR3 DNA is TGTGCCAGCAGCCCGCGTCAGGGGGTCCCTGAAGCTTTCTTT.

V is TRBV4-1 and J is TRBJ2-5; D remains ambiguous. Trimming pared 0 bases from V and 5 bases from J, leaving 16 bases between. The V gene's germline CDR1 is MGHRA and CDR2 YSYEKL. The CDR3 consists of 16 residues. The CDR3 region has the DNA TGCGCCAGCAGCCAAGAGATGACCCCACTTGACGAGACCCAGTACTTC. Its translation: CASSQEMTPLDETQYF.

This chain connects TRBV18 to TRBJ2-3; no firm D call. With 2 bases removed from V and 1 base from J, the gap between germline ends came to 10 bases. The germline CDR1 and CDR2 sequences are KGHSH and LQKENI. CDR3 length: 15 residues. In nucleotides, the CDR3 is TGTGCCAGCTCACCAACGAAGGCGGGCACAGATACGCAGTATTTT. It codes for CASSPTKAGTDTQYF.

Only a few counts were recorded for this clonotype. The chain has TRBV7-2 and TRBJ2-3; a possible D gene is TRBD1 (5 bases). The CDR3 runs 10 residues. Trimming removed 6 bases at V and 10 bases at J, with 8 bases between. Germline V gene sequence: CDR1 SGHTA, CDR2 FQGNSA. The DNA for the CDR3 is TGTGCCAGCAGGGAGACAGCGCAGTATTTT. It encodes CASRETAQYF.

The V and J genes are TRBV7-2 and TRBJ2-7; D perhaps matches TRBD2 (6 bases). Trimming took 2 bases from V and 4 from J, leaving 18 bases between them. The CDR3 sequence is 16 residues long. Germline assignment: CDR1 SGHTA and CDR2 FQGNSA. CDR3 sequence: CASSLLGLALIYEQYF. Written as DNA, the CDR3 is TGTGCCAGCAGCTTATTAGGGCTAGCGCTTATTTACGAGCAGTACTTC.

This clonotype was observed a few times. V gene TRBV7-2 combines with J gene TRBJ1-5, with 8 bases matching TRBD1. Germline V gene lookup returns CDR1 SGHTA and CDR2 FQGNSA. The V gene end was trimmed by 5 bases and the J gene end by 7 bases; junction bases not matched to a gene: 4. The CDR3 runs 13 residues. CDR3 DNA sequence: TGTGCCAGCAGCATGACAGGGGAACAGCCCCAGCATTTT. Protein: CASSMTGEQPQHF.

The J gene is TRBJ2-5, the V gene TRBV7-9, with no clear D. Germline V CDR1 and CDR2: SEHNR, FQNEAQ (reference sequence). Trimming removed 2 bases from V and 5 bases from J, with 15 bases in between. CDR3 size: 15 residues. The DNA for the CDR3 is TGTGCCAGCAGCTTAAAGGTTGGGCTAGTGGAGACCCAGTACTTC. As protein: CASSLKVGLVETQYF.

Remarks on this clonotype: Mismatch with germline at one junction end may stem from a read error. The gene calls are TRBV2 and TRBJ2-3, with D unresolved. Germline V gene lookup returns CDR1 SNHLY and CDR2 FYNNEI. There are 13 residues in the CDR3. CDR3 in amino acids: CASSDALADTQYF. CDR3 nucleotides: TGTGCCAGCAGTGACGCCTTAGCAGACACGCAGTATTTT.

J is TRBJ2-3 and V is TRBV6-5; D uncertain. Trimming shortened V by 2 bases and J by 3 bases, and 12 bases separated the two germline ends. CDR1 is MNHEY and CDR2 is SVGAGI in the germline V gene. The CDR3 length is 15 residues. The CDR3 reads CASSYGSSRTDTQYF. CDR3 bases: TGTGCCAGCAGTTACGGTTCTAGTCGGACAGATACGCAGTATTTT.

The chain uses TRBV9 and TRBJ2-5; 9 bases map to TRBD2. CDR1 and CDR2 from the germline V gene are SGDLS and YYNGEE. This CDR3 has 20 residues. The J segment lost 11 bases and the V segment lost 4 bases, leaving 30 bases of the junction unmatched. The CDR3 coding sequence is TGTGCCAGCAGCCCTCGGTTCTTCGTTCAGGGACTAGCAGACTACAATGAACAGTACTTC. Its protein product is CASSPRFFVQGLADYNEQYF.

This clonotype was observed a handful of times. The rearrangement joins TRBV14 to TRBJ1-2; 7 bases line up with TRBD1. From germline, CDR1 is SGHDN and CDR2 FVKESK. The trim removed 4 bases at V and 5 bases at J, leaving 7 bases unmatched. The CDR3 is 14 amino acids. The CDR3 bases are TGTGCCAGCAGCCCGGGACAGCGTCATTATGGCTACACCTTC. The encoded protein is CASSPGQRHYGYTF. The full variable domain, completed using reference TRBV14 and TRBJ1-2, is EAGVTQFPSHSVIEKGQTVTLRCDPISGHDNLYWYRRVMGKEIKFLLHFVKESKQDESGMPNNRFLAERTGGTYSTLKVQPAELEDSGVYFCASSPGQRHYGYTFGSGTRLTVV.

This clonotype appeared a few times. V and J are TRBV28 and TRBJ1-2, with TRBD1 matching 7 bases. The CDR3 length is 14 residues. Germline V lookup: CDR1 MDHEN, CDR2 SYDVKM. Trimming at V came to 5 bases and at J to 5 bases, leaving 8 bases not matched to a gene. The CDR3 nucleotides are TGTGCCAGCAGTCTACAGGGGAGATGGTATGGCTACACCTTC. This sequence encodes CASSLQGRWYGYTF.

This clonotype has just a few counts. The V call is TRBV12-3 or TRBV12-4, the J call TRBJ2-1, with D possibly matching TRBD2 (7 bases). Judging by the DNA end, TRBJ2-7 fits better; the J call may be wrong. The CDR3 covers 16 residues. The CDR3 loop is CASSLRKGGRNNEQYF. CDR3 DNA sequence: TGTGCCAGCAGTCTTAGAAAGGGGGGGCGGAACAATGAGCAGTACTTC.

The chain employs TRBV7-2 and TRBJ1-5, with D possibly being TRBD1 (5 bases). The V gene's germline CDR1 is SGHTA and CDR2 FQGNSA. The V end was cut by 1 base, the J end by 7 bases, with 8 bases between. The CDR3 is made up of 13 amino acids. The CDR3 spells CASSLEGKQPQHF. CDR3 nucleotide sequence: TGTGCCAGCAGCTTAGAGGGGAAGCAGCCCCAGCATTTT. Full variable domain (missing parts from reference TRBV7-2 and TRBJ1-5): GAGVSQSPSNKVTEKGKDVELRCDPISGHTALYWYRQSLGQGLEFLIYFQGNSAPDKSGLPSDRFSAERTGGSVSTLTIQRTQQEDSAVYLCASSLEGKQPQHFGDGTRLSIL.

This clonotype was recorded a few times. The chain couples TRBV24-1 to TRBJ2-1; possible D gene TRBD1, 6 bases. The CDR3 is made up of 17 amino acids. V was clipped by 9 bases and J by 4 bases, with 24 bases between them. The V gene's germline CDR1 is KGHDR and CDR2 SFDVKD. The CDR3 DNA follows: TGTGCCACCGGTGCTGTGTCCCCCGGGACACCTTACAATGAGCAGTTCTTC. Its protein is CATGAVSPGTPYNEQFF.

The genes are TRBV7-2 and TRBJ2-1, with 7 bases that match TRBD1. V lost 5 bases to trimming and J lost 7 bases; unmatched junction nucleotides: 5. CDR3 length: 13 residues. Germline values: CDR1 SGHTA, CDR2 FQGNSA. This CDR3 is CASSPTGPNEQFF. CDR3 nucleotides: TGTGCCAGCAGCCCGACAGGGCCGAATGAGCAGTTCTTC.